The subject of this entry is one T cell receptor beta chain. This sample stems from a study of shared T cell receptors in the human thymus. This CDR3 has 13 amino acids. Trimming cost V 2 bases and J 7 bases, with 9 bases left between them. From germline, CDR1 is MNHNS and CDR2 SASEGT. The table came from immunoSEQ multiplex PCR; TCRdb's copy has only in-frame clones and leaves some out. The table has hundreds of thousands of clones, more than 75% seen once. These same records also appear under a second study, on human thymus T cells.

The sample consisted of thymocytes. This receptor was identified in a boy under three years old with a congenital heart defect. The V call is TRBV6-1, the J call TRBJ2-1, with TRBD1 as a possible D gene (5 bases). The CDR3 nucleotides read TGTGCCAGCAGTGAATATAAGGGGAATGAGCAGTTCTTC. It codes for CASSEYKGNEQFF.